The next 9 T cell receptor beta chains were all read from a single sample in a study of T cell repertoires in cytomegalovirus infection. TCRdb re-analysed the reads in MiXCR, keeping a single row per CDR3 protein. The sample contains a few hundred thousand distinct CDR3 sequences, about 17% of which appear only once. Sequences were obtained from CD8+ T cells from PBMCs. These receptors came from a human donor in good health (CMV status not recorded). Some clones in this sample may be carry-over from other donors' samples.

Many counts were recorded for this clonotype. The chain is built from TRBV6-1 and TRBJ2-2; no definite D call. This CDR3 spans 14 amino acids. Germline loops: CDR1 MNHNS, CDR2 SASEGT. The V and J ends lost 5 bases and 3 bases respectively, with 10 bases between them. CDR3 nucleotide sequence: TGTGCCAGCAGTTTCGGTCGATACACCGGGGAGCTGTTTTTT. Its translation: CASSFGRYTGELFF.

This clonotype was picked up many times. CDR3 coding DNA: TGTGCCAGCAGTCGTAAGAAACTAGACACAGATACGCAGTATTTT. This translates into CASSRKKLDTDTQYF. The rearrangement uses TRBV7-9 and TRBJ2-3; the D gene is possibly TRBD2 (5 bases). Trimming cost V 6 bases and J 2 bases, with 15 bases left between them. Germline loops: CDR1 SEHNR, CDR2 FQNEAQ (reference sequence). The CDR3 length is 15 residues.

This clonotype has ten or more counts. CDR3: CASSLWDSSTDTQYF. The CDR3, as DNA: TGTGCCAGCAGCCTCTGGGACAGCTCCACAGATACGCAGTATTTT. V and J are TRBV7-3 and TRBJ2-3, with 7 bases matching TRBD1. Trimming removed 5 bases from V and 2 bases from J; junction bases left unmatched: 7. CDR1 and CDR2 (germline): SGHTA, FQGTGA. This CDR3 region has 15 residues.

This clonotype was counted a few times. The CDR3 DNA reads TGTGCCAGCAGCCGCGGGGGCTTACTTAACTATGGCTACACCTTC. It specifies CASSRGGLLNYGYTF. This rearrangement joins TRBV5-6 to TRBJ1-2, with D tentatively TRBD1 (6 bases). CDR1 and CDR2 (germline): SGHDT, YYEEEE. This CDR3 is built from 15 residues. V gave up 4 bases and J gave up 1 base, with 14 bases separating them.

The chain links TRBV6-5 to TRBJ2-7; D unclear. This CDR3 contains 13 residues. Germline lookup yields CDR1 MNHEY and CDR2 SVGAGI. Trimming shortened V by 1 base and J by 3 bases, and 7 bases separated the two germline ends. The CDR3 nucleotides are TGTGCCAGCAGTTACTTCGGAGACTACGAGCAGTACTTC. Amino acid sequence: CASSYFGDYEQYF.

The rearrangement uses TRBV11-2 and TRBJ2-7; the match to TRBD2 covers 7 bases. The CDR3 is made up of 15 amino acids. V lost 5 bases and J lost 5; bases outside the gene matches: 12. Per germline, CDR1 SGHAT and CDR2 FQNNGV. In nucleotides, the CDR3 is TGTGCCAGCAGCAGAGGGCTAGCGGTGGGCGACGAGCAGTACTTC. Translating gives CASSRGLAVGDEQYF.

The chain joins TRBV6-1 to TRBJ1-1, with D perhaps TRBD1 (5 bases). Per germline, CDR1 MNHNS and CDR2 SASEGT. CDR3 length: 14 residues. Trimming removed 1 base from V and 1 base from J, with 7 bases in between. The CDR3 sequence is CASSEEQENTEAFF. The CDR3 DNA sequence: TGTGCCAGCAGTGAAGAACAGGAGAACACTGAAGCTTTCTTT.

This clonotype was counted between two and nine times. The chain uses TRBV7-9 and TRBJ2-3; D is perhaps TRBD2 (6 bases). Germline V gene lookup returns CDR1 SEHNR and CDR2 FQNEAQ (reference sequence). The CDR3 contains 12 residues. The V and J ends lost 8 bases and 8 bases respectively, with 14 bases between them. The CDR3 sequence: CASGGAPGTQYF. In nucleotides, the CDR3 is TGTGCCAGCGGCGGGGCCCCGGGTACGCAGTATTTT.

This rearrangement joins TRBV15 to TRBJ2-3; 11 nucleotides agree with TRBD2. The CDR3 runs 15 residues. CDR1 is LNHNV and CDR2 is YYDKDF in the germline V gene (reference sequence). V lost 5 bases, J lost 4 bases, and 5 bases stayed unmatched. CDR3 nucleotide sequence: TGTGCCACCAGCGGGTCTAGCGGGGGGCCAGATACGCAGTATTTT. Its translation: CATSGSSGGPDTQYF.